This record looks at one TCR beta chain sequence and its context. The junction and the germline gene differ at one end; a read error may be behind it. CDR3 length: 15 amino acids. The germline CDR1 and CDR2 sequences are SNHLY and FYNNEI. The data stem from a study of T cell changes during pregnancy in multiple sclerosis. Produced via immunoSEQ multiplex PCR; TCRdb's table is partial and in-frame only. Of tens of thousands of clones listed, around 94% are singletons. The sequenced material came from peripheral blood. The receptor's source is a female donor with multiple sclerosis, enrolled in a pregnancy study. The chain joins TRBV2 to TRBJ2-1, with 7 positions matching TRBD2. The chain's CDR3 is CASKRAGLGYSEQFF. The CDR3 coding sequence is TGTGCCAGCAAGAGGGCCGGACTAGGTTACAGTGAGCAGTTCTTC.